This T cell receptor beta chain comes out of a study of T cells in Graves' hyperthyroidism and ophthalmopathy (dated by TCRdb to about 2019). Notes on the research overall: Peripheral blood was sampled at the time of initial diagnosis, prior to any treatment. A discovery cohort of roughly 100 patients, approximately 45 with Graves' ophthalmopathy and over 55 with stable Graves' hyperthyroidism, was used to find distinguishing TCR V-J signatures. Prospective prediction of ophthalmopathy was tested in an independent validation cohort consisting of some 20 hyperthyroidism patients and 17 patients who later progressed to ophthalmopathy. The 100 discovery patients were randomly split 7:3 into training and test sets. In about 6 Graves' hyperthyroidism patients, the study also compared T-cell repertoires from thyroid tissue with T-cell repertoires from blood. After sampling, hyperthyroidism patients received methimazole starting at 30 mg daily, and ophthalmopathy patients received high-dose intravenous methylprednisolone. TCR Vbeta CDR3 sequencing of 130 to 150 peripheral blood samples (about 45 ophthalmopathy, about 75 hyperthyroidism and roughly 17 progressor patients) is reported in the paper. General study outcomes and caveats: Sample size was not statistically predetermined, and investigators were not blinded to group allocation. Blood samples also contained most of the expanded thyroid clonotypes (frequency above 0.001), which suggests that blood repertoires may reflect thyroid immune responses. Ophthalmopathy was separated from stable hyperthyroidism by a 13 V-J signature model, with approximately 89% sensitivity and approximately 84% specificity obtained in cross-validation and 80%/75% obtained in testing. In validation, the model predicted progression to ophthalmopathy with about 71% sensitivity and around 72% specificity, a median of 6.5 months before onset.

Amplification of TCR beta CDR3 regions was carried out from RNA transcripts. For the first round of RT-PCR on the TCR CDR3, the HTBI primer set was used together with the Qiagen OneStep RT-PCR kit. Libraries were constructed in a second round of multiplex PCR, after which size selection and purification were carried out. The libraries were sequenced on an Illumina HiSeq2000 using paired-end 100 bp reads. The study's processing was this. SOAPnuke was used to process the raw data, with reads discarded if the reads contained adapters or uncalled bases, had a mean Phred below 15, or lacked an exact constant-primer or identifier match. COPE v1.2.5 was used to merge the high-quality paired reads, and each unique nucleotide sequence was defined as a clonotype. MiTCR v1.1 was used to align the clonotypes against IMGT TRBV, TRBD and TRBJ reference segments. Only V-J combinations with frequency above 0.0001, covering about 99% of repertoires, were analysed. A TCS score was defined as the ratio between F50 (clonal expansion) and ExV (chaos), using BLOSUM62-based TCRdist between CDR3 peptides within each V-J. Welch's t-statistics and random forest reduced approximately 520 V-J features to fewer than 15, which were used in a naive Bayes classifier (R e1071). In-frame beta chains were kept once TCRdb had trimmed the public reads at Q25 with fastp and called clones with MiXCR. CDR3 protein duplicates are merged, each entry listing the most common genes and DNA. These V and J calls are TCRdb output, not the study's own analysis. Counted in this sample were 280,000 or so distinct CDR3 sequences; around 15% of them appeared once. The ten biggest clones cover around 30% of the sample.

Notes on this clonotype: Its antigen is still unknown. Qualities for individual bases were not recorded, and no much larger clone is one base off.

From a lookup of the germline V gene (reference sequence), CDR1 and CDR2 are MNHEY and SMNVEV. The CDR3 runs 16 amino acids, cysteine and phenylalanine included. The CDR3 DNA has 48 bases and is translated from base 1. The germline V and J ends show losses of 2 bases and 7 bases respectively, and no gene match explains 7 bases of the junction. Hyperthyroidism patients were aged 18 to 65 years and newly diagnosed, with disease duration of less than 2 months. Patients with uncontrolled infections, other autoimmune diseases, pregnancy or lactation were excluded. Clinical symptoms, serum thyroxine and TRAb, thyroid ultrasound, and orbital computed tomography formed the basis for the diagnoses. Blood from progressor patients was collected at the time of first diagnosis with hyperthyroidism, before any ophthalmopathy symptoms had appeared. PBMCs were separated from over 9 ml of fresh peripheral blood using Ficoll-Paque density gradient centrifugation. Progressor patients were initially diagnosed with Graves' hyperthyroidism and developed ophthalmopathy during follow-up. Total RNA was extracted with Trizol reagent, and quality was checked on an Agilent 2100 Bioanalyzer.

Recombination joined TRBV27 with TRBJ2-1; a stretch of 11 junction bases matches TRBD1. Sequenced: blood. The clonotype was recovered from a woman in her forties or fifties with Graves' hyperthyroidism that later progressed to Graves' ophthalmopathy. The sequenced DNA: TGTGCCAGCAGTTTACCACGGACAGGGGGCTGGAATGAGCAGTTCTTC. This sequence encodes CASSLPRTGGWNEQFF.